The 9 T cell receptor beta chains listed next were all sequenced from one sample in a study of response to subunit inactivated influenza vaccine. TCRdb re-called the RT-PCR reads with MiXCR, one entry per CDR3 protein. The repertoire holds approximately 700,000 distinct CDR3 sequences, with approximately 14% as singletons. Sequenced material: PBMCs from blood, taken 11 to 12 days after vaccination. The receptors stem from a man aged 50-60 years who received an inactivated influenza vaccine.

The sample holds a few counts of this clonotype. The V and J genes are TRBV7-2 and TRBJ2-1; 11 nucleotides align to TRBD2. V trimming: 6 bases; J trimming: 9 bases; junction bases outside the gene matches: 7. Germline V lookup: CDR1 SGHTA, CDR2 FQGNSA. CDR3 length: 14 residues. This CDR3 reads CASRTSGVHAEQFF. DNA of the CDR3: TGTGCCAGCAGGACTAGCGGGGTTCATGCTGAGCAGTTCTTC.

This clonotype was observed a few times. The V gene is TRBV10-2, the J gene TRBJ2-2, with a weak D call TRBD2 (6 bases). CDR3 size: 14 residues. Germline V gene lookup returns CDR1 WSHSY and CDR2 SAAADI. The V end was cut by 2 bases, the J end by 4 bases, with 8 bases between. CDR3 DNA: TGCGCCAGCAGTGAGCTGGGGGGCACCGGGGAGCTGTTTTTT. It specifies CASSELGGTGELFF.

This clonotype has just a few counts. J is TRBJ2-5 and V is TRBV7-2, with 9 nucleotides matching TRBD2. CDR1 and CDR2 (germline): SGHTA, FQGNSA. J gave up 6 bases and V 0 bases, and 8 bases lay outside the gene matches. The CDR3 has 16 amino acids. Here the CDR3 reads CASSLALSGGLQTQYF. CDR3 DNA: TGTGCCAGCAGCTTAGCGCTTAGCGGGGGCCTACAGACCCAGTACTTC.

This clonotype was counted a few times. The genes are TRBV20-1 and TRBJ2-1; TRBD2 aligns across 11 bases. Germline CDR1 DFQATT, CDR2 SNEGSKA (reference sequence). V shed 5 bases, J shed 4 bases, and the junction held 4 bases outside the gene matches. This CDR3 region has 14 residues. The CDR3 bases are TGCAGTGCTCCGACTAGCGGGAATTACAATGAGCAGTTCTTC. This translates into CSAPTSGNYNEQFF.

This chain connects TRBV15 to TRBJ2-6; D remains ambiguous. This CDR3 comprises 16 residues. Germline V gives CDR1 LNHNV, CDR2 YYDKDF (reference sequence). The V end was cut by 4 bases, the J end by 0 bases, with 10 bases between. CDR3 bases: TGTGCCACCAGCAAGCGCCAGAGCTCTGGGGCCAACGTCCTGACTTTC. Amino acid sequence: CATSKRQSSGANVLTF.

This clonotype was seen a handful of times. This chain joins TRBV20-1 and TRBJ1-6, with a weak D call TRBD1 (5 bases). There are 16 residues in the CDR3. In germline, CDR1 is DFQATT, CDR2 SNEGSKA (reference sequence). Trimming removed 3 bases at V and 7 bases at J, with 19 bases between. The CDR3 sequence is CSARGGMSRANSPLHF. The CDR3 DNA follows: TGCAGTGCTAGGGGGGGGATGAGCAGGGCCAATTCACCCCTCCACTTT.

This clonotype was counted only a few times. The chain recombines TRBV30 with TRBJ2-1; 7 nucleotides line up with TRBD2. The CDR3 has 14 residues. Germline CDR1 and CDR2: GTSNPN and SVGIG (reference sequence). V lost 0 bases, J lost 8 bases, and 7 bases stayed unmatched. The DNA for the CDR3 is TGTGCCTGGAGTGTCGGGACTATAGGAGATGAGCAGTTCTTC. It codes for CAWSVGTIGDEQFF.

This clonotype occurred a few times. The CDR3 coding sequence is TGCAGTGCTGCGAACGCACAGGGGGCAAATAATTCACCCCTCCACTTT. Protein sequence: CSAANAQGANNSPLHF. The chain has TRBV20-1 and TRBJ1-6; 9 positions match TRBD1. V lost 5 bases, J lost 5 bases, and 10 bases stayed unmatched. The CDR3 has 16 residues. From germline, CDR1 is DFQATT and CDR2 SNEGSKA (reference sequence).

The rearrangement links TRBV29-1 to TRBJ1-2; the D is unclear. Germline V lookup: CDR1 SQVTM, CDR2 ANQGSEA. Trimming removed 3 bases from V and 12 bases from J, with 17 bases in between. There are 12 residues in the CDR3. For the CDR3, the DNA is TGCAGCGTTGATGGTGTATGGGGAAGGGACACCTTC. Amino acid sequence: CSVDGVWGRDTF.